This is a list of T cell receptor beta chains from one sample in a study of cytomegalovirus exposure and HLA in healthy donors. The table came from immunoSEQ multiplex PCR; TCRdb's copy has only in-frame clones and leaves some out. In the table there are some 180,000 clones, around 75% of which are singletons. The sample comprised PBMCs. The receptors originated from a male donor in good health and CMV-seronegative. Each CDR3 is given with its conserved first and last residue. D genes are given only for firm matches. A row's size may be missing; if present it is once, few, many or a size class.

abundance: .
v_gene: TRBV28
d_gene: .
j_gene: TRBJ2-7
CDR3nt: TGTGCCAGCAGTTTCTGGCTCGAGCAGTACTTC
CDR3aa: CASSFWLEQYF

abundance: once
v_gene: TRBV6-1
d_gene: TRBD2
j_gene: TRBJ2-3
CDR3nt: TGTGCCAGCAGTGAAGGTCGGACTAGCGGATCTAGCACAGATACGCAGTATTTT
CDR3aa: CASSEGRTSGSSTDTQYF

abundance: few
v_gene: TRBV14
d_gene: .
j_gene: TRBJ2-7
CDR3nt: TGTGCCAGCAGCCGAGTGGCGGGCCAAAGAGACGAGCAGTACTTC
CDR3aa: CASSRVAGQRDEQYF

abundance: .
v_gene: TRBV9
d_gene: TRBD1
j_gene: TRBJ1-2
CDR3nt: TGTGCCAGCAGCAGGACAGGGACCTATGGCTACACCTTC
CDR3aa: CASSRTGTYGYTF

abundance: .
v_gene: TRBV4-3
d_gene: TRBD2
j_gene: TRBJ2-1
CDR3nt: TGCGCCAGCAGCCAAGATCAAGCGGGAGGTATGTACAATGAGCAGTTCTTC
CDR3aa: CASSQDQAGGMYNEQFF

abundance: .
v_gene: TRBV6-5
d_gene: .
j_gene: TRBJ1-1
CDR3nt: TGTGCCAGCAGTTACAAGGGGATGAACACTGAAGCTTTCTTT
CDR3aa: CASSYKGMNTEAFF

abundance: .
v_gene: TRBV6-5
d_gene: .
j_gene: TRBJ1-2
CDR3nt: TGTGCCAGCAGTTACTCGTCAAGTGCGAGATATGGCTACACCTTC
CDR3aa: CASSYSSSARYGYTF

abundance: .
v_gene: TRBV7-3
d_gene: .
j_gene: TRBJ2-5
CDR3nt: TGTGCCAGCAGTCCGTCCGACAGCTACAAAGAGACCCAGTACTTC
CDR3aa: CASSPSDSYKETQYF

abundance: .
v_gene: TRBV5-6
d_gene: TRBD1
j_gene: TRBJ1-5
CDR3nt: TGTGCCAGCAGCTTAGGGACAGCGAAGGCTCCCCAGCATTTT
CDR3aa: CASSLGTAKAPQHF

abundance: once
v_gene: TRBV6-6
d_gene: .
j_gene: TRBJ2-7
CDR3nt: TGTGCCAGCAGTACCCACTACGAGCAGTACTTC
CDR3aa: CASSTHYEQYF

abundance: .
v_gene: TRBV10-3
d_gene: TRBD1
j_gene: TRBJ1-2
CDR3nt: TGTGCCATCAGTGGGGGGACAGGGAACTATGGCTACACCTTC
CDR3aa: CAISGGTGNYGYTF

abundance: .
v_gene: TRBV7-3
d_gene: .
j_gene: TRBJ2-3
CDR3nt: TGTGCCAGCAGCTCGGGGGGCACAGATACGCAGTATTTT
CDR3aa: CASSSGGTDTQYF

abundance: .
v_gene: TRBV27
d_gene: TRBD1
j_gene: TRBJ2-7
CDR3nt: TGTGCCAGCAGTCAAAGACGGGAACAGGGGGCTAGCTACGAGCAGTACTTC
CDR3aa: CASSQRREQGASYEQYF

abundance: .
v_gene: TRBV9
d_gene: TRBD2
j_gene: TRBJ2-4
CDR3nt: TGTGCCAGCAGCGTTGGGACGGGGGGGTTAAACATTCAGTACTTC
CDR3aa: CASSVGTGGLNIQYF

abundance: .
v_gene: TRBV19
d_gene: TRBD1
j_gene: TRBJ1-1
CDR3nt: TGTGCCAGTAGTATAGATGGGACAGGGTACCGTATGAACACTGAAGCTTTCTTT
CDR3aa: CASSIDGTGYRMNTEAFF

abundance: .
v_gene: TRBV15
d_gene: .
j_gene: TRBJ2-3
CDR3nt: TGTGCCACCAGCAGGGACTCCAACACAGATACGCAGTATTTT
CDR3aa: CATSRDSNTDTQYF

abundance: .
v_gene: TRBV2
d_gene: .
j_gene: TRBJ1-6
CDR3nt: TGTGCCAGCAGTGCGGTCCGCTCCTATAATTCACCCCTCCACTTT
CDR3aa: CASSAVRSYNSPLHF

abundance: .
v_gene: TRBV29-1
d_gene: TRBD1
j_gene: TRBJ1-4
CDR3nt: TGCAGCGTTGAAGTCCCAGGGGGAAAACTGTTTTTT
CDR3aa: CSVEVPGGKLFF

abundance: .
v_gene: TRBV11-1
d_gene: .
j_gene: TRBJ2-5
CDR3nt: TGTGCCAGCAGCTCCGACCAAGAGACCCAGTACTTC
CDR3aa: CASSSDQETQYF

abundance: .
v_gene: TRBV6-1
d_gene: .
j_gene: TRBJ1-5
CDR3nt: TGTGCCAGCAGTGAAGCGTCAGGTTCCCCAAATCAGCCCCAGCATTTT
CDR3aa: CASSEASGSPNQPQHF

abundance: .
v_gene: TRBV9
d_gene: TRBD2
j_gene: TRBJ2-1
CDR3nt: TGTGCCAGCAGCGTAACTAGCGGGAGCGGCTCCTACAATGAGCAGTTCTTC
CDR3aa: CASSVTSGSGSYNEQFF

abundance: few
v_gene: TRBV6-5
d_gene: TRBD1
j_gene: TRBJ1-3
CDR3nt: TGTGCCAGCAGGCTGGGACAGGGGCGAAACACCATATATTTT
CDR3aa: CASRLGQGRNTIYF

abundance: once
v_gene: TRBV5-1
d_gene: .
j_gene: TRBJ2-1
CDR3nt: TGCGCCAGCAGCTTGGGAGCGGGCCTGGATGAGCAGTTCTTC
CDR3aa: CASSLGAGLDEQFF

abundance: .
v_gene: TRBV12-5
d_gene: .
j_gene: TRBJ2-1
CDR3nt: TGTGCTAGTGGTTTCTTCACCGACAGGCTTTTCGACGATGAGCAGTTCTTC
CDR3aa: CASGFFTDRLFDDEQFF

abundance: .
v_gene: TRBV4-1
d_gene: TRBD1
j_gene: TRBJ1-5
CDR3nt: TGCGCCAGCAGCCTAGGACAGGGCAATCAGCCCCAGCATTTT
CDR3aa: CASSLGQGNQPQHF

abundance: .
v_gene: TRBV6-1
d_gene: TRBD2
j_gene: TRBJ2-1
CDR3nt: TGTGCCAGCAGAGGAGAGCGGGGCCCGTTCTTC
CDR3aa: CASRGERGPFF

abundance: .
v_gene: TRBV19
d_gene: TRBD1
j_gene: TRBJ2-7
CDR3nt: TGTGCCAGTAGTACCCAAATCGGGACAGGGGGCGTGGGCCTCACCTACGAGCAGTACTTC
CDR3aa: CASSTQIGTGGVGLTYEQYF

abundance: few
v_gene: TRBV5-1
d_gene: .
j_gene: TRBJ1-5
CDR3nt: TGCGCCAGCAGCTTGACATCAGGGTACGATCAGCCCCAGCATTTT
CDR3aa: CASSLTSGYDQPQHF

abundance: .
v_gene: TRBV5-1
d_gene: .
j_gene: TRBJ2-7
CDR3nt: TGCGCCAGCAGCTCCGGGACACAGGGTATCGAGCAGTACTTC
CDR3aa: CASSSGTQGIEQYF

abundance: .
v_gene: TRBV19
d_gene: .
j_gene: TRBJ1-2
CDR3nt: TGTGCCAGTAGTCAAGACAAGTACTATGGCTACACCTTC
CDR3aa: CASSQDKYYGYTF

abundance: .
v_gene: TRBV5-6
d_gene: TRBD1
j_gene: TRBJ2-3
CDR3nt: TGTGCCAGCAGCCTGGAAGGACAGGGTCGTACAGATACGCAGTATTTT
CDR3aa: CASSLEGQGRTDTQYF

abundance: .
v_gene: TRBV7-8
d_gene: .
j_gene: TRBJ2-2
CDR3nt: TGTGCCAGCAGCTTACGCCCTAGGGGTCCGAACACCGGGGAGCTGTTTTTT
CDR3aa: CASSLRPRGPNTGELFF

abundance: .
v_gene: TRBV6-5
d_gene: .
j_gene: TRBJ1-6
CDR3nt: TGTGCCAGCAATAGGTTAGGACAGAAGGATTCACCCCTCCACTTT
CDR3aa: CASNRLGQKDSPLHF

abundance: .
v_gene: TRBV27
d_gene: .
j_gene: TRBJ1-5
CDR3nt: TGTGCCAGCAGTTTAATCGGGGGGAATCAGCCCCAGCATTTT
CDR3aa: CASSLIGGNQPQHF

abundance: once
v_gene: TRBV29-1
d_gene: TRBD1
j_gene: TRBJ2-7
CDR3nt: TGCAGCGTTGCTAGACAGGGACGCTACGAGCAGTACTTC
CDR3aa: CSVARQGRYEQYF

abundance: .
v_gene: TRBV28
d_gene: .
j_gene: TRBJ2-1
CDR3nt: TGTGCCAGCAGTTTACTCGACAGTTACAATGAGCAGTTCTTC
CDR3aa: CASSLLDSYNEQFF

abundance: .
v_gene: TRBV27
d_gene: TRBD2
j_gene: TRBJ2-1
CDR3nt: TGTGCCAGCAGTTTAGGGGCACTAGCGGTCCCCCAATACAATGAGCAGTTCTTC
CDR3aa: CASSLGALAVPQYNEQFF

abundance: .
v_gene: TRBV7-7
d_gene: .
j_gene: TRBJ2-1
CDR3nt: TGTGCCAGCAGCGTCGGTCTAGCTGGGGATGAGCAGTTCTTC
CDR3aa: CASSVGLAGDEQFF

abundance: few
v_gene: TRBV5-4
d_gene: .
j_gene: TRBJ2-3
CDR3nt: TGTGCCAGCAGCCTAGACAGCACAGATACGCAGTATTTT
CDR3aa: CASSLDSTDTQYF

abundance: few
v_gene: TRBV6-1
d_gene: .
j_gene: TRBJ1-2
CDR3nt: TGTGCCAGCACGGGGGGCTATGGCTACACCTTC
CDR3aa: CASTGGYGYTF

abundance: .
v_gene: TRBV4-1
d_gene: .
j_gene: TRBJ1-6
CDR3nt: TGCGCCAGCAGCCAAGTCCCGGGGTCGGCCCTCCACTTT
CDR3aa: CASSQVPGSALHF

abundance: .
v_gene: TRBV5-8
d_gene: TRBD1
j_gene: TRBJ1-6
CDR3nt: TGTGCCAGCAGCTGGCGGACAGGGAATTCACCCCTCCACTTT
CDR3aa: CASSWRTGNSPLHF

abundance: .
v_gene: TRBV30
d_gene: TRBD2
j_gene: TRBJ2-3
CDR3nt: TGTGCCTGGGTGACTAGCGGGAGGTCAGATACGCAGTATTTT
CDR3aa: CAWVTSGRSDTQYF

abundance: .
v_gene: TRBV4-1
d_gene: .
j_gene: TRBJ1-3
CDR3nt: TGCGCCAGCAGCCAAGATGGGACACTGAATATAGGAAACATCATATATTTT
CDR3aa: CASSQDGTLNIGNIIYF

abundance: .
v_gene: TRBV19
d_gene: .
j_gene: TRBJ1-5
CDR3nt: TGTGCCAGTAGTGGAAGTACAGGGTTAGAGCAGCCCCAGCATTTT
CDR3aa: CASSGSTGLEQPQHF

abundance: few
v_gene: TRBV30
d_gene: TRBD2
j_gene: TRBJ2-3
CDR3nt: TGTGCCTGGACTCTAGCGGGAGGGCCCTCAGATACGCAGTATTTT
CDR3aa: CAWTLAGGPSDTQYF

abundance: few
v_gene: TRBV6-4
d_gene: TRBD2
j_gene: TRBJ2-1
CDR3nt: TGTGCCAGCAGTGACTCGGCGGGAGCCGGCAATGAGCAGTTCTTC
CDR3aa: CASSDSAGAGNEQFF

abundance: .
v_gene: TRBV28
d_gene: TRBD1
j_gene: TRBJ2-7
CDR3nt: TGTGCCAGCAGAAAATTTCCGGGACAGGGGATCCACGAGCAGTACTTC
CDR3aa: CASRKFPGQGIHEQYF

abundance: .
v_gene: TRBV4-1
d_gene: TRBD2
j_gene: TRBJ2-3
CDR3nt: TGCGCCAGCAGCCAAGGCCGTGGACTAGCGGATTGGGATACGCAGTATTTT
CDR3aa: CASSQGRGLADWDTQYF

abundance: .
v_gene: TRBV4-1
d_gene: TRBD1
j_gene: TRBJ2-7
CDR3nt: TGCGCCAGCAGCTTCCGGGACAGGCGATCCTCCTACGAGCAGTACTTC
CDR3aa: CASSFRDRRSSYEQYF

abundance: .
v_gene: TRBV9
d_gene: TRBD1
j_gene: TRBJ1-1
CDR3nt: TGTGCCAGCAGCGTAGCGGCAGGGGGCTTCATGAACACTGAAGCTTTCTTT
CDR3aa: CASSVAAGGFMNTEAFF

abundance: .
v_gene: TRBV4-1
d_gene: .
j_gene: TRBJ1-1
CDR3nt: TGCGCCAGCAGCCCGCAGACGGGGGTGAGTGCTGAAGCTTTCTTT
CDR3aa: CASSPQTGVSAEAFF

abundance: few
v_gene: TRBV5-4
d_gene: TRBD1
j_gene: TRBJ1-2
CDR3nt: TGTGCCAGCAGCTGGGAGGGACAGGGACTCTATGGCTACACCTTC
CDR3aa: CASSWEGQGLYGYTF

abundance: .
v_gene: TRBV7-3
d_gene: .
j_gene: TRBJ2-1
CDR3nt: TGTGCCAGCAGCCCAATGGGTAGCTCGGGCTACAATGAGCAGTTCTTC
CDR3aa: CASSPMGSSGYNEQFF

abundance: once
v_gene: TRBV28
d_gene: TRBD1
j_gene: TRBJ2-7
CDR3nt: TGTGCCAGCAGTGTAGACAGGGGGATGGACGAGCAGTACTTC
CDR3aa: CASSVDRGMDEQYF

abundance: few
v_gene: TRBV28
d_gene: TRBD2
j_gene: TRBJ2-3
CDR3nt: TGTGCCAGCAGTCGCCATTTAGGTAGCGGGAGTATTACAGATACGCAGTATTTT
CDR3aa: CASSRHLGSGSITDTQYF

abundance: .
v_gene: TRBV7-9
d_gene: TRBD2
j_gene: TRBJ2-7
CDR3nt: TGTTCCAGTCGGACTAGCGGGCACTTCGAGCAGTACTTC
CDR3aa: CSSRTSGHFEQYF

abundance: .
v_gene: TRBV28
d_gene: TRBD1
j_gene: TRBJ1-5
CDR3nt: TGTGCCAGCAGGGCTGACAGGGCATTCGATCAGCCCCAGCATTTT
CDR3aa: CASRADRAFDQPQHF

abundance: .
v_gene: TRBV28
d_gene: TRBD1
j_gene: TRBJ1-2
CDR3nt: TGTGCCAGCAGTTTCCGGGGACAGGGGTATGGCTACACCTTC
CDR3aa: CASSFRGQGYGYTF

abundance: .
v_gene: TRBV11-2
d_gene: TRBD1
j_gene: TRBJ2-7
CDR3nt: TGTGCCAGCAGCCCCCTCCGACAGGGTATCAGCTCCTACGAGCAGTACTTC
CDR3aa: CASSPLRQGISSYEQYF